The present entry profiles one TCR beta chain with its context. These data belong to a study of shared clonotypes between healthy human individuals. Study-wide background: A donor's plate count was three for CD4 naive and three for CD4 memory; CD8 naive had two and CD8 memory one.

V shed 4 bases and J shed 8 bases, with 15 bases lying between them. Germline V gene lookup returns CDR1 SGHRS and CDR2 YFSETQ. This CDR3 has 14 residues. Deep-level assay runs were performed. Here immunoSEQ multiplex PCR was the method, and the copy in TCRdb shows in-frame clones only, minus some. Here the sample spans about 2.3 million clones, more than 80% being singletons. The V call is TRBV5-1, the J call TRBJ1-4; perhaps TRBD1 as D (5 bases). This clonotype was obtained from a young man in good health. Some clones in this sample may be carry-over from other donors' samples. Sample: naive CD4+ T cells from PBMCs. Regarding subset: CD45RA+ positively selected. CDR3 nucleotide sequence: TGCGCCAGCAGCCCCGGATCCCAGGGAGAAAAACTGTTTTTT. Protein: CASSPGSQGEKLFF.